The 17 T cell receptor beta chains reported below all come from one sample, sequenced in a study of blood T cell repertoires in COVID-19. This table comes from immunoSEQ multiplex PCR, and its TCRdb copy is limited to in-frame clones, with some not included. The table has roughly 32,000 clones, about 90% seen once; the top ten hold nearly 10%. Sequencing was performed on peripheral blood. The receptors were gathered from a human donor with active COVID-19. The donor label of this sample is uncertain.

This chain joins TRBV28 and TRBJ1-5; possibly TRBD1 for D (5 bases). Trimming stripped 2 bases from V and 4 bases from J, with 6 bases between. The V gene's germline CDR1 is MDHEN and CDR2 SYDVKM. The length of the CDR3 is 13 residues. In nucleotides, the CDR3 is TGTGCCAGCAGTTTACCAGGGAATCAGCCCCAGCATTTT. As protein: CASSLPGNQPQHF.

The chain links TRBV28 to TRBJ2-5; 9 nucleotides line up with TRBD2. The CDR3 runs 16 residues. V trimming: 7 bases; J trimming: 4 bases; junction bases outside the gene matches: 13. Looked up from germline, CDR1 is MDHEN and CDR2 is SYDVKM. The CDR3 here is CASIGWAGGPSETQYF. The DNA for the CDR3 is TGTGCCAGCATCGGATGGGCGGGAGGGCCCTCAGAGACCCAGTACTTC.

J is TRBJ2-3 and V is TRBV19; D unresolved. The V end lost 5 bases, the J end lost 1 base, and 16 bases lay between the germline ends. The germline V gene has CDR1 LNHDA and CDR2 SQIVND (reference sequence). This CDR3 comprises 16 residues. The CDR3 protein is CASSFLPSFGTDTQYF. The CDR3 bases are TGTGCCAGTAGTTTTCTCCCTTCCTTCGGCACAGATACGCAGTATTTT.

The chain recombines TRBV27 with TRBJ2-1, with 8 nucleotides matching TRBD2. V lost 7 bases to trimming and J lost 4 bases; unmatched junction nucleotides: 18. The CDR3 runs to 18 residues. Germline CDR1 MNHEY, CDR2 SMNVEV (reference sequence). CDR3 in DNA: TGTGCCAGCACCTTGGGGCTAGCGGGCCGTGGCCGTTACAATGAGCAGTTCTTC. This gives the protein CASTLGLAGRGRYNEQFF.

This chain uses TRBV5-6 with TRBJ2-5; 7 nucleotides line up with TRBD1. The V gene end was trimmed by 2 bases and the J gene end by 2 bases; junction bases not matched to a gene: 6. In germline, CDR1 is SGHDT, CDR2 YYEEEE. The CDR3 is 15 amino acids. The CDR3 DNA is TGTGCCAGCAGCTTACAGGGGATCTTGCAAGAGACCCAGTACTTC. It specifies CASSLQGILQETQYF.

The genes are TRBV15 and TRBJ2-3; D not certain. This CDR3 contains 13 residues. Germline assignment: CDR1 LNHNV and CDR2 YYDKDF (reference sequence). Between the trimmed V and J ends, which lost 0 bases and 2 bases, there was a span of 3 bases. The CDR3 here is CATSRDYTDTQYF. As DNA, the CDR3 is TGTGCCACCAGCAGAGATTACACAGATACGCAGTATTTT.

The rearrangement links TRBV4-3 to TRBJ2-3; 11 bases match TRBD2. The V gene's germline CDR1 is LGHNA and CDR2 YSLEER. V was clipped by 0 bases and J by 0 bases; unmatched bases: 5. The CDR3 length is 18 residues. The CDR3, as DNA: TGCGCCAGCAGCCAAGAACTAGCGGGGGCCTCTAGCACAGATACGCAGTATTTT. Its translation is CASSQELAGASSTDTQYF.

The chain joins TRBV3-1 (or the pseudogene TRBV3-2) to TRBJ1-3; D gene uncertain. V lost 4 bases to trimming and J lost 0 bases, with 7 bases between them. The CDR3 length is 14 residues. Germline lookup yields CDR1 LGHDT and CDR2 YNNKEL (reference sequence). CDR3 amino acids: CASSPRDSGNTIYF. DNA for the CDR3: TGTGCCAGCAGCCCGAGGGACTCTGGAAACACCATATATTTT.

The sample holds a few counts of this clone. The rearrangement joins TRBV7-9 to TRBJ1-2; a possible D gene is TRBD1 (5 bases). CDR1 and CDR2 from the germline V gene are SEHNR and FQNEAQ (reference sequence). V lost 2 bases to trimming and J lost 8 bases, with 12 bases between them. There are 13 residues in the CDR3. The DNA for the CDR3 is TGTGCCAGCAGCTTACTGCAGGGAGGAGGCTACACCTTC. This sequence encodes CASSLLQGGGYTF.

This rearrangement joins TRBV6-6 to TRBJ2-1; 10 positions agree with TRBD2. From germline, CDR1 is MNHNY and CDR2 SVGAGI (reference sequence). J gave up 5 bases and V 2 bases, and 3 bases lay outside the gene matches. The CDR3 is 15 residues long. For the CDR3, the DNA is TGTGCCAGCAGTTACGGGACTAGCGCCAACAATGAGCAGTTCTTC. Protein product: CASSYGTSANNEQFF.

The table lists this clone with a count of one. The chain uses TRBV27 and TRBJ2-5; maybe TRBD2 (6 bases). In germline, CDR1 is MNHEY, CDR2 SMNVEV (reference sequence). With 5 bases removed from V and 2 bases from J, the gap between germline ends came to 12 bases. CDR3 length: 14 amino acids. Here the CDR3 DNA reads TGTGCCAGCAGTCCCCGTAGCGGACAAGAGACCCAGTACTTC. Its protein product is CASSPRSGQETQYF.

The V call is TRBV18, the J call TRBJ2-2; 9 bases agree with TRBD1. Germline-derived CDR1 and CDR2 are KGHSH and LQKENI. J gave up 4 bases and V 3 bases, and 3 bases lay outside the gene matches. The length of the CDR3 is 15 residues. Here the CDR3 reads CASSPRDRVTGELFF. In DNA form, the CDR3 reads TGTGCCAGCTCACCCCGGGACAGGGTCACCGGGGAGCTGTTTTTT.

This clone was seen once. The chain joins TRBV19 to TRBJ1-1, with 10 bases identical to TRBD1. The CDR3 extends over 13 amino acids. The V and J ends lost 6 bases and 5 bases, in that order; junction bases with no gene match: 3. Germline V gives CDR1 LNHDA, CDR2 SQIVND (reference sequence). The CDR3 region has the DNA TGTGCCAGTAGGACAGGGGGCGCAACTGAAGCTTTCTTT. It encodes CASRTGGATEAFF. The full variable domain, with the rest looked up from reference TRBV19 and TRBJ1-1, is DGGITQSPKYLFRKEGQNVTLSCEQNLNHDAMYWYRQDPGQGLRLIYYSQIVNDFQKGDIAEGYSVSREKKESFPLTVTSAQKNPTAFYLCASRTGGATEAFFGQGTRLTVV.

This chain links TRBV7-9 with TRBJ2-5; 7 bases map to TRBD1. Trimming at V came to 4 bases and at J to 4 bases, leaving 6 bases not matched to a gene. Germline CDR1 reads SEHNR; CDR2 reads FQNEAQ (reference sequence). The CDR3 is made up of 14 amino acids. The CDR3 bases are TGTGCCAGCAGCTCGAGGGGGCTGCGAGAGACCCAGTACTTC. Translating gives CASSSRGLRETQYF.

The CDR3 sequence is CASSEGAAYGYTF. In DNA form, the CDR3 reads TGTGCCAGCAGTGAAGGGGCAGCCTATGGCTACACCTTC. The rearrangement links TRBV2 to TRBJ1-2; D not certain. Trimming removed 1 base from V and 4 bases from J, with 7 bases in between. The CDR3 runs 13 residues. Germline V gene lookup returns CDR1 SNHLY and CDR2 FYNNEI.

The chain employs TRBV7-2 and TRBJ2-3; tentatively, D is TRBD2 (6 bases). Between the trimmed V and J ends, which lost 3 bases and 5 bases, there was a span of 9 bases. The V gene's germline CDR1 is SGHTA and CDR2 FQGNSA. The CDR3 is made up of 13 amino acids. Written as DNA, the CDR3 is TGTGCCAGCAGCTTTCGGGAGAAAGATACGCAGTATTTT. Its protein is CASSFREKDTQYF.

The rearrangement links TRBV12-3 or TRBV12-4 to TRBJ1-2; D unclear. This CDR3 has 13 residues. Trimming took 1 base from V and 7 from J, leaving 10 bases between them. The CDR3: CASSLGGGLGYTF. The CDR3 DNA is TGTGCCAGCAGTTTAGGGGGAGGGCTTGGCTACACCTTC.